Below are 18 T cell receptor beta chains sequenced from a single sample in a study of blood T cell repertoires in COVID-19. The protocol was immunoSEQ multiplex PCR, while the TCRdb copy is restricted to in-frame clones and leaves out a portion. Of approximately 300,000 clones in the sample, around 89% were seen once. Sequencing input: peripheral blood. These receptor sequences come from a woman between 35 and 50 years old with acute or convalescent COVID-19.

Note on this clone: This sample includes further DNA sequences coding for the same CDR3. V gene TRBV19 combines with J gene TRBJ1-1; D is possibly TRBD1 (5 bases). From germline, CDR1 is LNHDA and CDR2 SQIVND (reference sequence). This CDR3 has 13 amino acids. Trimming left V 4 bases short and J 1 base short, with 7 bases between. CDR3 nucleotide sequence: TGTGCCAGTAGTAGGGGCTCGAACACTGAAGCTTTCTTT. Translated, it gives CASSRGSNTEAFF. Full variable domain (outside the CDR3, taken from reference TRBV19 and TRBJ1-1): DGGITQSPKYLFRKEGQNVTLSCEQNLNHDAMYWYRQDPGQGLRLIYYSQIVNDFQKGDIAEGYSVSREKKESFPLTVTSAQKNPTAFYLCASSRGSNTEAFFGQGTRLTVV.

This chain links TRBV7-6 with TRBJ2-3, with TRBD1 as a possible D gene (5 bases). V lost 1 base, J lost 9 bases, and 14 bases lay in between. The CDR3 length is 14 residues. Germline V gene sequence: CDR1 SGHVS, CDR2 FNYEAQ. The CDR3 DNA sequence: TGTGCCAGCAGCTTAGATCTCAAGGGGCTCACGCAGTATTTT. It encodes CASSLDLKGLTQYF.

This clone showed up just once. The rearrangement links TRBV9 to TRBJ2-3; 10 nucleotides match TRBD1. The trim removed 3 bases at V and 2 bases at J, leaving 9 bases unmatched. Germline CDR1 is SGDLS and CDR2 is YYNGEE. The length of the CDR3 is 17 residues. The CDR3 reads CASSGDRGPSHTDTQYF. The DNA for the CDR3 is TGTGCCAGCAGCGGAGACAGGGGGCCCTCTCACACAGATACGCAGTATTTT.

The chain joins TRBV7-8 to TRBJ1-1; 8 bases align to TRBD1. The CDR3 extends over 14 amino acids. From germline, CDR1 is SGHVS and CDR2 FQNEAQ. J was trimmed by 5 bases and V by 5 bases; bases with no gene match: 7. CDR3 loop: CASSRTGGGTEAFF. The CDR3 DNA reads as TGTGCCAGCAGCCGTACAGGGGGAGGGACTGAAGCTTTCTTT. Complete variable domain (other parts from reference TRBV7-8 and TRBJ1-1): GAGVSQSPRYKVAKRGQDVALRCDPISGHVSLFWYQQALGQGPEFLTYFQNEAQLDKSGLPSDRFFAERPEGSVSTLKIQRTQQEDSAVYLCASSRTGGGTEAFFGQGTRLTVV.

V gene TRBV2 combines with J gene TRBJ1-2, with TRBD1 as a possible D gene (6 bases). This CDR3 has 16 amino acids. V dropped 4 bases and J dropped 0 bases, with 15 bases sitting between them. Germline-derived CDR1 and CDR2 are SNHLY and FYNNEI. The DNA of the CDR3 is TGTGCCAGCAGTGCAACAGGGTCCCAAGCTAACTATGGCTACACCTTC. This sequence encodes CASSATGSQANYGYTF.

This clone was picked up a small number of times. The chain has TRBV7-9 and TRBJ1-5; TRBD1 aligns across 7 bases. There are 15 residues in the CDR3. Trimming at V came to 5 bases and at J to 4 bases, leaving 8 bases not matched to a gene. Germline CDR1 SEHNR, CDR2 FQNEAQ (reference sequence). CDR3 bases: TGTGCCAGCAGCCATACAGGGGCCGTAAATCAGCCCCAGCATTTT. Its protein product is CASSHTGAVNQPQHF.

This clone was recorded once. The J gene is TRBJ2-7, the V gene TRBV3-1 (or the pseudogene TRBV3-2); TRBD2 is a possible D gene (6 bases). Trimming took 0 bases from V and 10 from J, leaving 10 bases between them. This CDR3 comprises 12 residues. Germline-derived CDR1 and CDR2 are LGHDT and YNNKEL (reference sequence). The CDR3 DNA reads TGTGCCAGCAGCCAAGACGGCGGGGTTCAGTACGTC. Translated, it gives CASSQDGGVQYV.

This rearrangement joins TRBV2 to TRBJ1-1; TRBD1 matches 10 bases. The CDR3 totals 16 residues. V shed 9 bases and J 3 bases; nucleotides not matched to a gene: 13. Germline assignment: CDR1 SNHLY and CDR2 FYNNEI. CDR3 protein: CAREPGQGRFDTEAFF. The CDR3 DNA reads TGTGCCAGAGAACCGGGACAGGGGAGGTTTGACACTGAAGCTTTCTTT.

As to this clone: Other DNA sequences in this sample translate to the same CDR3. This rearrangement joins TRBV3-1 (or the pseudogene TRBV3-2) to TRBJ1-5, with 7 nucleotides matching TRBD1. The CDR3 length is 14 residues. Trimming at V came to 4 bases and at J to 4 bases, leaving 4 bases not matched to a gene. Germline V gives CDR1 LGHDT, CDR2 YNNKEL (reference sequence). CDR3 residues: CASSPGQTNQPQHF. The CDR3, as DNA: TGTGCCAGCAGCCCGGGACAGACTAATCAGCCCCAGCATTTT.

This chain joins TRBV10-3 and TRBJ1-1; perhaps TRBD1 as D (5 bases). Germline V gene lookup returns CDR1 ENHRY and CDR2 SYGVKD. The CDR3 covers 14 residues. V shed 6 bases and J shed 0 bases, with 11 bases lying between them. The CDR3 region has the DNA TGTGCCATCAGCCCTAGGGGAATGAACACTGAAGCTTTCTTT. As protein: CAISPRGMNTEAFF.

The chain links TRBV3-1 (or the pseudogene TRBV3-2) to TRBJ2-1; 14 bases are a match to TRBD2. Germline assignment: CDR1 LGHDT and CDR2 YNNKEL (reference sequence). J was trimmed by 8 bases and V by 4 bases; bases with no gene match: 7. The CDR3 extends over 16 amino acids. The CDR3 sequence: CASSPGLAGGRDEQFF. CDR3 nucleotides: TGTGCCAGCAGCCCCGGACTAGCGGGGGGTCGGGATGAGCAGTTCTTC.

V usage is TRBV30 and J usage is TRBJ2-7; perhaps TRBD2 as D (7 bases). The germline V and J ends were trimmed by 5 bases and 3 bases, with 14 bases remaining between them. Germline loops: CDR1 GTSNPN, CDR2 SVGIG (reference sequence). The CDR3 has 13 residues. The CDR3 bases are TGTGCCTGGGGACGGGGGGCTAACTACGAGCAGTACGTC. This sequence encodes CAWGRGANYEQYV.

J is TRBJ1-2 and V is TRBV9, with TRBD1 matching 7 bases. The ends lost 4 bases at V and 4 bases at J; junction bases unmatched: 4. Germline loops: CDR1 SGDLS, CDR2 YYNGEE. The CDR3 runs to 13 residues. This chain's CDR3 is CASSKTGPYGYTF. The CDR3 coding sequence is TGTGCCAGCAGCAAGACAGGGCCCTATGGCTACACCTTC.

This clone was detected once. The CDR3 coding sequence is TGTGCCAGCAGCTTGGTGGTAGGGGGGGCTACAGATACGCAGTATTTT. Translating it yields CASSLVVGGATDTQYF. The V and J genes are TRBV5-4 and TRBJ2-3, with D possibly TRBD2 on 7 matching bases. Germline CDR1 and CDR2: SGHNT and YYREEE (reference sequence). Trimming removed 0 bases from V and 3 bases from J, with 14 bases in between. The CDR3 loop spans 16 amino acids.

The rearrangement joins TRBV6-5 to TRBJ1-3, with 9 bases that match TRBD1. The CDR3 is 14 residues long. The germline gives CDR1 MNHEY, CDR2 SVGAGI. The J segment lost 2 bases and the V segment lost 6 bases, leaving 2 bases of the junction unmatched. In DNA, the CDR3 is TGTGCCAGCAGAGGGGACAGGGCTGGAAACACCATATATTTT. Amino acid sequence: CASRGDRAGNTIYF.

The chain combines TRBV9 with TRBJ2-5; D not resolved. Trimming shortened V by 0 bases and J by 5 bases, and 5 bases separated the two germline ends. The CDR3 spans 12 residues. Germline loops: CDR1 SGDLS, CDR2 YYNGEE. CDR3 nucleotides: TGTGCCAGCAGCGTAGACCGGGAGACCCAGTACTTC. Translation gives CASSVDRETQYF.

This clone was seen a single time. V and J are TRBV27 and TRBJ1-2; the match to TRBD1 covers 8 bases. The CDR3 sequence is 14 residues long. J was trimmed by 3 bases and V by 5 bases; bases with no gene match: 5. Germline CDR1 is MNHEY and CDR2 is SMNVEV (reference sequence). The CDR3 coding sequence is TGTGCCAGCAGTCCCCAGGGGGCTTACTATGGCTACACCTTC. It specifies CASSPQGAYYGYTF.

This chain joins TRBV5-1 and TRBJ1-2, with 7 bases fitting TRBD1. CDR3 length equals 13 residues. The V segment lost 3 bases and the J segment 4 bases; nucleotides outside the gene matches: 3. The V gene's germline CDR1 is SGHRS and CDR2 YFSETQ. The CDR3 sequence is CASSSTGPYGYTF. CDR3 DNA sequence: TGCGCCAGCAGCTCGACAGGGCCCTATGGCTACACCTTC.